These 7 T cell receptor beta chains originate from one sample sequenced in a study of control samples from healthy donors and cancer patients (dated by TCRdb to 2020 to 2021). Library prep was done by the immunoSEQ multiplex PCR assay. Not all clones reach the TCRdb copy of this immuneACCESS table, which keeps in-frame sequences only. Checked studies attribute under half of the gap to unresolved V genes and leave the rest unexplained. In this sample the table shows under 150,000 clones, 85% to 90% of which occur a single time. The ten largest account for about 1% of the sample. The sequenced sample was PBMCs. The receptors shown here come from a woman aged 45-60 years with colorectal cancer.

V gene TRBV19 combines with J gene TRBJ1-2, with D unclear. V was shortened by 3 bases and J by 4 bases, with 15 bases between the two germline ends. Germline loops: CDR1 LNHDA, CDR2 SQIVND (reference sequence). This CDR3 spans 15 amino acids. The CDR3 region is CASSIGWRAVYGYTF. The CDR3 DNA follows: TGTGCCAGTAGTATCGGGTGGCGGGCAGTCTATGGCTACACCTTC.

The rearrangement joins TRBV6-4 to TRBJ2-2; D not certain. V was cut by 4 bases and J by 6 bases, with 12 bases left in between. Germline CDR1 MRHNA, CDR2 SNTAGT. The CDR3 is made up of 14 amino acids. CDR3 DNA sequence: TGTGCCAGCAGTGTGGTCGGGTCATCCGGGGAGCTGTTTTTT. Protein product: CASSVVGSSGELFF.

The gene calls are TRBV18 and TRBJ2-7, with D maybe TRBD2 (6 bases). Trimming removed 6 bases at V and 4 bases at J, with 19 bases between. Germline CDR1 and CDR2: KGHSH and LQKENI. The CDR3 totals 15 residues. The CDR3 is CASSQPGVLIYEQYF. In nucleotides, the CDR3 is TGTGCCAGCTCCCAGCCGGGAGTATTGATTTACGAGCAGTACTTC.

This rearrangement joins TRBV5-1 to TRBJ2-7; D unclear. The CDR3 sequence is 11 residues long. CDR1 is SGHRS, CDR2 YFSETQ, per germline. V gave up 6 bases and J gave up 5 bases, with 9 bases separating them. The CDR3: CASKQVDEQYF. DNA for the CDR3: TGCGCCAGCAAGCAGGTCGACGAGCAGTACTTC.

This clone was seen more than once but under ten times. The V gene is TRBV10-3, the J gene TRBJ1-2, with D possibly matching TRBD1 (6 bases). Germline CDR1 is ENHRY and CDR2 is SYGVKD. Deletions cut 6 bases from V and 8 bases from J, with 22 bases between. This CDR3 spans 15 amino acids. The CDR3 reads CAISLEQGTSSGYTF. CDR3 DNA: TGTGCCATCAGCCTAGAACAGGGTACTTCCAGCGGCTACACCTTC.

V is TRBV7-9 and J is TRBJ1-2; D unresolved. Looked up from germline, CDR1 is SEHNR and CDR2 is FQNEAQ (reference sequence). The CDR3 runs to 12 residues. V was trimmed by 5 bases and J by 10 bases, leaving 14 bases between them. Here the CDR3 reads CASSTPGRHYTF. DNA of the CDR3: TGTGCCAGCAGCACCCCCGGGAGGCACTACACCTTC. Combining the CDR3 with reference TRBV7-9 and TRBJ1-2 gives the whole variable domain DTGVSQNPRHKITKRGQNVTFRCDPISEHNRLYWYRQTLGQGPEFLTYFQNEAQLEKSRLLSDRFSAERPKGSFSTLEIQRTEQGDSAMYLCASSTPGRHYTFGSGTRLTVV.

The chain uses TRBV12-2 and TRBJ2-3; the table's D call, TRBD2, was not checked against the DNA. TRBV12-2 is an annotated pseudogene. The CDR3 extends over 19 amino acids. CDR3 in DNA: TGTGCAAGTCGCTTTGGTCTAGAGGGACTAGCGGGGGGGCAGGATACGCAGTATTTT. This gives the protein CASRFGLEGLAGGQDTQYF.